These 24 T cell receptor beta chains came from one sample sequenced in a study of blood T cell repertoires in COVID-19. Profiling relied on immunoSEQ multiplex PCR, and the TCRdb table lists in-frame clones only, not all of them. The table shows about 270,000 clones, with around 89% occurring only once. The sequenced material came from PBMCs or T cells enriched from blood (not recorded which). All receptors come from a woman aged 18-35 years who had recovered from COVID-19.

CDR3 DNA sequence: TGCGCCAGCAGCTTGGCGGGCAGGGCGGACTCCTACGAGCAGTACTTC. This sequence encodes CASSLAGRADSYEQYF. The rearrangement joins TRBV5-1 to TRBJ2-7; a possible D gene is TRBD1 (5 bases). Germline V gives CDR1 SGHRS, CDR2 YFSETQ. The V end was cut by 0 bases, the J end by 0 bases, with 13 bases between. The CDR3 has 16 amino acids.

The rearrangement joins TRBV2 to TRBJ2-7; 10 bases match TRBD1. The CDR3 is 14 amino acids. Germline V gives CDR1 SNHLY, CDR2 FYNNEI. V lost 9 bases to trimming and J lost 2 bases; unmatched junction nucleotides: 7. The CDR3 nucleotides are TGTGCCAGGACGAGACAGGGGGCCACCTACGAGCAGTACTTC. This encodes CARTRQGATYEQYF.

In DNA, the CDR3 is TGTGCCTGGAGTGTCCTTAATGGCTACACCTTC. Translation: CAWSVLNGYTF. The genes are TRBV30 and TRBJ1-2; no definite D call. Per germline, CDR1 GTSNPN and CDR2 SVGIG (reference sequence). V gave up 0 bases and J gave up 6 bases, with 5 bases separating them. The CDR3 is made up of 11 amino acids.

Concerning this clone: This same CDR3 is encoded by further DNA sequences in the sample. J is TRBJ1-2 and V is TRBV5-1; weak D call: TRBD1 (5 bases). CDR1 is SGHRS and CDR2 is YFSETQ in the germline V gene. CDR3 length: 13 amino acids. The germline V and J ends were trimmed by 0 bases and 4 bases, with 7 bases remaining between them. The CDR3: CASSLADSYGYTF. For the CDR3, the DNA is TGCGCCAGCAGCTTGGCCGACAGCTATGGCTACACCTTC.

A note on this clone: Other DNA sequences in the sample encode the same CDR3. The chain recombines TRBV5-4 with TRBJ2-7, with TRBD1 matching over 7 bases. The CDR3 runs 13 residues. V lost 3 bases to trimming and J lost 3 bases; unmatched junction nucleotides: 3. Germline values: CDR1 SGHNT, CDR2 YYREEE (reference sequence). The CDR3 is CASSWDRNYEQYF. CDR3 DNA sequence: TGTGCCAGCAGCTGGGACAGAAACTACGAGCAGTACTTC.

The chain links TRBV19 to TRBJ2-2, with TRBD1 matching over 9 bases. With 4 bases clipped from V and 1 base from J, the junction kept 7 bases outside the gene matches. Germline CDR1 reads LNHDA; CDR2 reads SQIVND (reference sequence). The CDR3 runs to 17 residues. CDR3 sequence (DNA): TGTGCCAGTAGTAAGGGAACGGGACAGGGGAACACCGGGGAGCTGTTTTTT. It encodes CASSKGTGQGNTGELFF.

The chain has TRBV9 and TRBJ1-5; 10 bases line up with TRBD1. The trim removed 3 bases at V and 2 bases at J, leaving 2 bases unmatched. This CDR3 comprises 15 residues. CDR1 is SGDLS, CDR2 YYNGEE, per germline. The CDR3 here is CASSGGTGGNQPQHF. CDR3 nucleotide sequence: TGTGCCAGCAGCGGAGGGACAGGGGGCAATCAGCCCCAGCATTTT. The variable domain in full, completed from reference TRBV9 and TRBJ1-5, reads DSGVTQTPKHLITATGQRVTLRCSPRSGDLSVYWYQQSLDQGLQFLIQYYNGEERAKGNILERFSAQQFPDLHSELNLSSLELGDSALYFCASSGGTGGNQPQHFGDGTRLSIL.

The rearrangement links TRBV3-1 (or the pseudogene TRBV3-2) to TRBJ2-3, with D maybe TRBD1 (5 bases). V lost 6 bases, J lost 5 bases, and 12 bases lay in between. This CDR3 is 13 amino acids long. From germline, CDR1 is LGHDT and CDR2 YNNKEL (reference sequence). CDR3 loop: CASRGGAGDTQYF. The CDR3 DNA sequence: TGTGCCAGCAGGGGTGGGGCTGGAGATACGCAGTATTTT.

This chain connects TRBV30 to TRBJ1-2; possible D gene TRBD1, 6 bases. This CDR3 contains 13 residues. The V gene's germline CDR1 is GTSNPN and CDR2 SVGIG (reference sequence). Trimming removed 0 bases at V and 8 bases at J, with 13 bases between. The CDR3 nucleotides read TGTGCCTGGAGTGTAGGGGCAGGGGAAGGCTACACCTTC. Residues: CAWSVGAGEGYTF.

The V call is TRBV6-5, the J call TRBJ2-3; 9 nucleotides align to TRBD2. CDR1 and CDR2 from the germline V gene are MNHEY and SVGAGI. The CDR3 is 15 amino acids. The V gene end was trimmed by 6 bases and the J gene end by 2 bases; junction bases not matched to a gene: 6. The CDR3 bases are TGTGCCAGCAGCGCGGCGGGGGGGAACACAGATACGCAGTATTTT. Translating it yields CASSAAGGNTDTQYF.

The sample holds one count of this clone. The chain recombines TRBV5-4 with TRBJ1-2; D might be TRBD1 (6 bases). Trimming pared 2 bases from V and 8 bases from J, leaving 10 bases between. Germline CDR1 reads SGHNT; CDR2 reads YYREEE (reference sequence). The CDR3 runs 12 residues. CDR3 amino acids: CASSLTGKGYTF. The CDR3, as DNA: TGTGCCAGCAGCTTAACAGGGAAGGGCTACACCTTC.

V gene TRBV5-4 combines with J gene TRBJ2-7; no firm D call. V was shortened by 4 bases and J by 3 bases, with 14 bases between the two germline ends. Germline V gene data show CDR1 as SGHNT and CDR2 as YYREEE (reference sequence). CDR3 length: 14 residues. The CDR3 DNA is TGTGCCAGCAGCCTGGACCGTTCCTACTACGAGCAGTACTTC. It specifies CASSLDRSYYEQYF. Full variable domain (outside the CDR3, taken from reference TRBV5-4 and TRBJ2-7): ETGVTQSPTHLIKTRGQQVTLRCSSQSGHNTVSWYQQALGQGPQFIFQYYREEENGRGNFPPRFSGLQFPNYSSELNVNALELDDSALYLCASSLDRSYYEQYFGPGTRLTVT.

V is TRBV5-1 and J is TRBJ1-1; 10 positions agree with TRBD1. The V and J ends lost 2 bases and 5 bases, in that order; junction bases with no gene match: 15. The CDR3 totals 18 residues. Germline lookup yields CDR1 SGHRS and CDR2 YFSETQ. The CDR3 spells CASSFGSRQGASGTEAFF. In nucleotides, the CDR3 is TGCGCCAGCAGCTTTGGGAGTCGACAGGGGGCGAGTGGTACTGAAGCTTTCTTT.

This chain links TRBV5-1 with TRBJ2-1; 16 bases are shared with TRBD2. Germline V lookup: CDR1 SGHRS, CDR2 YFSETQ. The CDR3 is 13 amino acids. V shed 8 bases and J 15 bases; nucleotides not matched to a gene: 8. The CDR3 nucleotides read TGCGCCAGTCTCGGGACTAGCGGGGGGGCCCCGTTCTTC. This gives the protein CASLGTSGGAPFF.

This CDR3 reads CASSPGGTDTQYF. In DNA form, the CDR3 reads TGTGCCAGCAGCCCGGGGGGAACAGATACGCAGTATTTT. This sequence joins TRBV3-1 (or the pseudogene TRBV3-2) and TRBJ2-3, with TRBD2 identical over 7 bases. In germline, CDR1 is LGHDT, CDR2 YNNKEL (reference sequence). The trim removed 4 bases at V and 3 bases at J, leaving 1 base unmatched. The CDR3 length is 13 residues.

This clone occurred a few times. This chain joins TRBV23-1 and TRBJ2-5, with D tentatively TRBD2 (7 bases). TRBV23-1 is treated as an ORF (open reading frame) with a function not yet certain. This CDR3 is built from 12 residues. The ends were cut back, 7 bases at V and 5 bases at J, with 11 bases in the middle. The CDR3 DNA sequence: TGCGCCAGCACGCGGGGGCACGAGACCCAGTACTTC. Its protein product is CASTRGHETQYF.

This clone came up a few times. The chain carries TRBV7-8 and TRBJ2-1, with D unresolved. The CDR3 runs 11 residues. From germline, CDR1 is SGHVS and CDR2 FQNEAQ. V was clipped by 5 bases and J by 7 bases, with 6 bases between them. CDR3 loop: CASSQLNEQFF. Here the CDR3 DNA reads TGTGCCAGCAGCCAGCTGAATGAGCAGTTCTTC.

This chain connects TRBV27 to TRBJ2-3, with 9 bases aligning to TRBD1. Germline V gene data show CDR1 as MNHEY and CDR2 as SMNVEV (reference sequence). CDR3 length: 15 residues. Trimming removed 6 bases from V and 1 base from J; junction bases left unmatched: 5. The CDR3 DNA reads as TGTGCCAGCAGCCAGGGACAGGGTCGCACAGATACGCAGTATTTT. Translated, it gives CASSQGQGRTDTQYF.

The rearrangement links TRBV3-1 (or the pseudogene TRBV3-2) to TRBJ1-4; 9 nucleotides match TRBD1. The CDR3 has 14 amino acids. The germline V gene encodes CDR1 LGHDT and CDR2 YNNKEL (reference sequence). The J segment lost 8 bases and the V segment lost 4 bases, leaving 5 bases of the junction unmatched. The CDR3 reads CASSRTGVGEKLFF. DNA of the CDR3: TGTGCCAGCAGCCGGACAGGGGTCGGGGAAAAACTGTTTTTT.

The gene calls are TRBV2 and TRBJ1-2; D may be TRBD1 (5 bases). V lost 4 bases, J lost 1 base, and 13 bases lay in between. This CDR3 contains 15 residues. CDR1 is SNHLY, CDR2 FYNNEI, per germline. The CDR3 sequence: CASSARDSLNYGYTF. CDR3 in DNA: TGTGCCAGCAGTGCGAGAGACAGCCTTAACTATGGCTACACCTTC. Based on the CDR3 plus reference TRBV2 and TRBJ1-2, the full variable domain is EPEVTQTPSHQVTQMGQEVILRCVPISNHLYFYWYRQILGQKVEFLVSFYNNEISEKSEIFDDQFSVERPDGSNFTLKIRSTKLEDSAMYFCASSARDSLNYGYTFGSGTRLTVV.

The chain has TRBV5-1 and TRBJ2-5; 7 nucleotides agree with TRBD1. The CDR3 length is 14 residues. After removal of 0 bases from V and 5 bases from J, the junction contained 4 bases not matched to a gene. Germline V gene sequence: CDR1 SGHRS, CDR2 YFSETQ. The CDR3 bases are TGCGCCAGCAGCTTGGGACAGGGAAGGGAGACCCAGTACTTC. Amino acids: CASSLGQGRETQYF. The full variable domain, completed using reference TRBV5-1 and TRBJ2-5, is KAGVTQTPRYLIKTRGQQVTLSCSPISGHRSVSWYQQTPGQGLQFLFEYFSETQRNKGNFPGRFSGRQFSNSRSEMNVSTLELGDSALYLCASSLGQGRETQYFGPGTRLLVL.

The chain joins TRBV7-9 to TRBJ2-1; D is undetermined. The CDR3 is 14 residues long. V was cut by 5 bases and J by 10 bases, with 18 bases left in between. CDR1 SEHNR and CDR2 FQNEAQ come from the germline V gene (reference sequence). CDR3 nucleotide sequence: TGTGCCAGCAGCCCCGGGTTTGTTGCGGCGGAGCAGTTCTTC. Translated: CASSPGFVAAEQFF.

This chain uses TRBV23-1 with TRBJ1-5, with 7 bases that match TRBD1. TRBV23-1 is identified as an open reading frame with a role that is uncertain. With 4 bases clipped from V and 1 base from J, the junction kept 7 bases outside the gene matches. CDR3 length: 16 amino acids. The CDR3 here is CASSLRQGRSNQPQHF. In DNA form, the CDR3 reads TGCGCCAGCAGTCTTCGACAGGGTCGAAGCAATCAGCCCCAGCATTTT.

The CDR3 reads CATRQGGNQPQHF. CDR3 in DNA: TGTGCCACCAGACAGGGAGGCAATCAGCCCCAGCATTTT. This chain connects TRBV24-1 to TRBJ1-5; D perhaps matches TRBD1 (6 bases). Germline values: CDR1 KGHDR, CDR2 SFDVKD. The CDR3 extends over 13 amino acids. V was clipped by 7 bases and J by 2 bases, with 8 bases between them.